This TCR beta chain appears in the sequencing data of a study of human T cells and chemical hapten exposure. Across the study: Affected patients, primarily female, had alopecia areata, totalis or universalis.

This clonotype was detected many times. The ends lost 7 bases at V and 0 bases at J; junction bases unmatched: 9. This CDR3 has 15 residues. Germline V lookup: CDR1 SQVTM, CDR2 ANQGSEA. The time point is: pre-sensitization, week 0. Described treatment: therapeutic diphenylcyclopropenone sensitization with weekly scalp DPC. Using its own MiXCR run on the RACE reads, TCRdb lists one record per CDR3 protein. The sample holds under 50,000 distinct CDR3 sequences; about 7.6% are singletons and the top ten take 1% to 1.5%. The chain recombines TRBV29-1 with TRBJ2-7; 10 bases are a match to TRBD1. The receptor was isolated from a woman between 45 and 60 years old with alopecia areata. Some clones in this sample may be carry-over from other donors' samples. Here the sequenced sample was whole blood, taken in connection with sensitization to the hapten diphenylcyclopropenone (DPC). The DNA for the CDR3 is TGCAGCGCAAGAACCGGGACAGGGGCCTCCTACGAGCAGTACTTC. Protein: CSARTGTGASYEQYF.